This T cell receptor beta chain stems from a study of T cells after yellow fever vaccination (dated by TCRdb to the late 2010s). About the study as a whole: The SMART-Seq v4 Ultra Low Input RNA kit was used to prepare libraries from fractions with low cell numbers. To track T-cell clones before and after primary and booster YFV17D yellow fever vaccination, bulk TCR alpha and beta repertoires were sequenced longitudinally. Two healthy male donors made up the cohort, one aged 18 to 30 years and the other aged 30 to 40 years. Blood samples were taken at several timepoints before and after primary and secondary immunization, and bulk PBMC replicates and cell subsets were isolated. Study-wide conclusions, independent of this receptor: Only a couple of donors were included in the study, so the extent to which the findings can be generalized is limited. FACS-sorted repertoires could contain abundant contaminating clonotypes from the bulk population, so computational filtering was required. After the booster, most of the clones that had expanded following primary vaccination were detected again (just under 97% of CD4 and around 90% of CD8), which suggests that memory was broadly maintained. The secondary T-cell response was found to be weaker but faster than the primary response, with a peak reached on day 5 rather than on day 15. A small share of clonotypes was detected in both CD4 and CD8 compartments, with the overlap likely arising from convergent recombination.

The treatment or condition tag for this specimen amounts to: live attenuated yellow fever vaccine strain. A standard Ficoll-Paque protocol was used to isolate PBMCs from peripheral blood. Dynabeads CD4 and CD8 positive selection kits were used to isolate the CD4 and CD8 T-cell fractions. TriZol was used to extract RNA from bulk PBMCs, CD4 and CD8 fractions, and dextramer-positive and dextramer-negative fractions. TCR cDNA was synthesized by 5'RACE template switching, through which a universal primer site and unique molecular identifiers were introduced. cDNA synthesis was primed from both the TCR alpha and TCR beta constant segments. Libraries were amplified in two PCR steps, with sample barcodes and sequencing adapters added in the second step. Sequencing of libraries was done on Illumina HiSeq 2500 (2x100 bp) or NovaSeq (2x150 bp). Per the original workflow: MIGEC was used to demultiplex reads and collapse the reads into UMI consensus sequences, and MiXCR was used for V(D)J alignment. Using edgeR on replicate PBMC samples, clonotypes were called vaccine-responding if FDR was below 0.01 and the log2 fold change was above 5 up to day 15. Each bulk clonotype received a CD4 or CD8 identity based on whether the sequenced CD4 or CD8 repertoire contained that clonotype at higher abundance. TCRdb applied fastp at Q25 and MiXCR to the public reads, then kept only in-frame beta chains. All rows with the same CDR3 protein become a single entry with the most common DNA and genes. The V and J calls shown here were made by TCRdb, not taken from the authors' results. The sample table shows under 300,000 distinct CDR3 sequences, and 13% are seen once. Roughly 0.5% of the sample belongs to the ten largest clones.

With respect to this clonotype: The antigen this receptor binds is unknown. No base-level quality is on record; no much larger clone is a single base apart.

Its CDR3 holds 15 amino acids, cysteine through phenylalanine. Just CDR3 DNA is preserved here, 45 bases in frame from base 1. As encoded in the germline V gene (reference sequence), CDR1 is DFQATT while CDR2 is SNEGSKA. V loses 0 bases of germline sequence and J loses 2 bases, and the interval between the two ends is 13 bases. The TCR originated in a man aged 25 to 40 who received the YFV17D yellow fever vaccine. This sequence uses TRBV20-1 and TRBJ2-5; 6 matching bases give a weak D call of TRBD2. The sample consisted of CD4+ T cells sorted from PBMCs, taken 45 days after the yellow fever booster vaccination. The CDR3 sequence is CSARDRRGLQETQYF. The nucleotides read TGCAGTGCTAGAGATCGCCGGGGGTTACAAGAGACCCAGTACTTC.